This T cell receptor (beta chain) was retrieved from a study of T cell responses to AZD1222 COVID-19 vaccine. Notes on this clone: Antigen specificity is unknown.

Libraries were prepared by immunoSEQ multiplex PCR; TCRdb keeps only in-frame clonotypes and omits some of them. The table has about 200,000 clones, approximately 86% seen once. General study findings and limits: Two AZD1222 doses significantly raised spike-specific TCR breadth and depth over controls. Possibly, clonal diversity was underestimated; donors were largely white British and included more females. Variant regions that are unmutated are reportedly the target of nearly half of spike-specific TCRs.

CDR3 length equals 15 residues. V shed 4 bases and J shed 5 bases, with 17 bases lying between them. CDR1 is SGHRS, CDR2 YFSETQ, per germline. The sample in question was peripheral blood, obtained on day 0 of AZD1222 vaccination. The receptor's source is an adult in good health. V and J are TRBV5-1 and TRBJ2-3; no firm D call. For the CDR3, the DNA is TGCGCCAGCAGCCGAAAAACTCATGAGATAGATACGCAGTATTTT. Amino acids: CASSRKTHEIDTQYF.